Below are 2 T cell receptor beta chains sequenced from a single sample in a study of cytotoxic CD8 clonotypes in ibrutinib-treated CLL. The table came from immunoSEQ multiplex PCR; TCRdb's copy has only in-frame clones and leaves some out. The sample has about 310,000 clones, approximately 80% seen once; the top ten hold under 8.5%. The specimen was PBMCs, collected before ibrutinib treatment. The receptors were sampled from a human donor with chronic lymphocytic leukemia.

The chain couples TRBV19 to TRBJ2-1; TRBD2 matches at 10 bases. The CDR3 is made up of 15 amino acids. After removal of 7 bases from V and 4 bases from J, the junction contained 7 bases not matched to a gene. Germline V lookup: CDR1 LNHDA, CDR2 SQIVND (reference sequence). The CDR3 protein is CASKRTSGNYNEQFF. In DNA, the CDR3 is TGTGCCAGTAAAAGGACTAGCGGAAATTACAATGAGCAGTTCTTC.

V is TRBV7-8 and J is TRBJ2-5; TRBD2 matches 8 bases. Germline-derived CDR1 and CDR2 are SGHVS and FQNEAQ. V trimming: 3 bases; J trimming: 4 bases; junction bases outside the gene matches: 7. This CDR3 spans 15 amino acids. CDR3 protein: CASSFNAGGSETQYF. The CDR3 nucleotides read TGTGCCAGCAGCTTTAACGCGGGAGGATCAGAGACCCAGTACTTC.